The 22 T cell receptor beta chains below all came from one sample that was sequenced in a study of cytotoxic CD8 clonotypes in ibrutinib-treated CLL. Only in-frame clones appear in the TCRdb table, and some are missing; sequencing was by immunoSEQ multiplex PCR. The data show around 42,000 clones, with about 65% seen just once and 20% to 25% held by the top ten. Sequenced here: PBMCs, sampled after 24 months of ibrutinib treatment. The receptors were gathered from a human donor with chronic lymphocytic leukemia.

The gene calls are TRBV5-1 and TRBJ2-7; weak D call: TRBD1 (6 bases). V lost 5 bases and J 2 bases, leaving 17 bases between the germline ends. Germline CDR1 reads SGHRS; CDR2 reads YFSETQ. The CDR3 has 15 residues. In nucleotides, the CDR3 is TGCGCCAGCAGGCTCTCACAGGGATTAACCTACGAGCAGTACTTC. It yields the protein CASRLSQGLTYEQYF.

The V gene is TRBV5-1, the J gene TRBJ2-5, with D perhaps TRBD1 (6 bases). The V end was cut by 3 bases, the J end by 1 base, with 10 bases between. The CDR3 consists of 14 residues. From germline, CDR1 is SGHRS and CDR2 YFSETQ. CDR3 in DNA: TGCGCCAGCAGCTACAGGGCCTCCCAAGAGACCCAGTACTTC. Translating it yields CASSYRASQETQYF.

This clone was observed once. The rearrangement joins TRBV11-2 to TRBJ2-1, with a tentative D call TRBD1 (8 bases). There are 15 residues in the CDR3. The V end lost 4 bases, the J end lost 7 bases, and 17 bases lay between the germline ends. Germline V gives CDR1 SGHAT, CDR2 FQNNGV. The CDR3 region is CASSYRQGRGNEQFF. In nucleotides, the CDR3 is TGTGCCAGCAGCTACCGACAGGGGAGGGGAAATGAGCAGTTCTTC. The whole variable domain, remainder taken from reference TRBV11-2 and TRBJ2-1, is EAGVAQSPRYKIIEKRQSVAFWCNPISGHATLYWYQQILGQGPKLLIQFQNNGVVDDSQLPKDRFSAERLKGVDSTLKIQPAKLEDSAVYLCASSYRQGRGNEQFFGPGTRLTVL.

In DNA, the CDR3 is TGTGCCAGCAGCTCGGGGTCGTCCTACGAGCAGTACTTC. It encodes CASSSGSSYEQYF. V usage is TRBV7-9 and J usage is TRBJ2-7; TRBD2 is a possible D gene (5 bases). The germline V and J ends were trimmed by 4 bases and 1 base, with 8 bases remaining between them. The CDR3 is made up of 13 amino acids. CDR1 is SEHNR, CDR2 FQNEAQ, per germline (reference sequence).

In regard to this clone: The junction does not match germline at one end; this may be a read error. This same CDR3 is encoded by further DNA sequences in the sample. The J gene is TRBJ2-5, the V gene TRBV7-8; weak D call: TRBD1 (6 bases). Per germline, CDR1 SGHVS and CDR2 FQNEAQ. This CDR3 region has 19 residues. The CDR3 bases are TGTGCCAGCAGCCCCTGGGCCCGGGACACCGACAGTCGCCAAGAAACCCAGTACTTC. Translated, it gives CASSPWARDTDSRQETQYF.

The V and J genes are TRBV7-9 and TRBJ1-5; D possibly corresponds to TRBD1 (6 bases). Trimming took off 6 bases at V and 11 bases at J, with 23 bases between the two ends. The CDR3 runs to 15 residues. Germline-derived CDR1 and CDR2 are SEHNR and FQNEAQ (reference sequence). The CDR3 nucleotides read TGTGCCAGCAGTAACCGGGACATAAGGGTGGGGTCCCAGCATTTT. This sequence encodes CASSNRDIRVGSQHF.

The chain employs TRBV5-1 and TRBJ1-5; 7 positions agree with TRBD1. The V segment lost 4 bases and the J segment 6 bases; nucleotides outside the gene matches: 10. Germline V lookup: CDR1 SGHRS, CDR2 YFSETQ. The length of the CDR3 is 15 residues. CDR3 sequence reads: CASSLTGAGGQPQHF. CDR3 DNA sequence: TGCGCCAGCAGCCTCACAGGGGCAGGAGGTCAGCCCCAGCATTTT.

V and J are TRBV6-5 and TRBJ1-1, with no clear D. The germline CDR1 and CDR2 sequences are MNHEY and SVGAGI. The CDR3 is made up of 12 amino acids. V was trimmed by 4 bases and J by 4 bases, leaving 7 bases between them. Here the CDR3 reads CASSSTGTEAFF. For the CDR3, the DNA is TGTGCCAGCAGTTCCACTGGCACTGAAGCTTTCTTT.

This clone was seen a few times. The chain combines TRBV9 with TRBJ1-4; D is ambiguous. The CDR3 consists of 14 residues. Germline V lookup: CDR1 SGDLS, CDR2 YYNGEE. Deletions cut 4 bases from V and 5 bases from J, with 12 bases between. The CDR3 bases are TGTGCCAGCAGCCCCGGGTTTGGGAATGAAAAACTGTTTTTT. This codes for CASSPGFGNEKLFF.

V is TRBV28 and J is TRBJ2-3; a possible D gene is TRBD1 (6 bases). This CDR3 has 17 amino acids. V lost 5 bases, J lost 5 bases, and 23 bases lay in between. CDR1 MDHEN and CDR2 SYDVKM come from the germline V gene. The CDR3 spells CASSPYPGVPMGDTQYF. As DNA, the CDR3 is TGTGCCAGCAGTCCGTACCCAGGGGTCCCCATGGGAGATACGCAGTATTTT.

In this sample, this clone turned up a few times. The chain couples TRBV6-4 to TRBJ2-3; the D gene is possibly TRBD2 (5 bases). The CDR3 sequence is 14 residues long. Per the germline V gene, CDR1 is MRHNA and CDR2 is SNTAGT. V gave up 6 bases and J gave up 1 base, with 11 bases separating them. The chain's CDR3 is CASRTSAGTDTQYF. The CDR3 DNA reads as TGTGCCAGCAGAACTAGTGCTGGCACAGATACGCAGTATTTT.

The V call is TRBV5-1, the J call TRBJ1-2; D is unclear. The V gene's germline CDR1 is SGHRS and CDR2 YFSETQ. Trimming left V 0 bases short and J 1 base short, with 7 bases between. This CDR3 region has 14 residues. This CDR3 is CASSLGGFNYGYTF. CDR3 DNA sequence: TGCGCCAGCAGCTTGGGAGGGTTTAACTATGGCTACACCTTC.

This chain connects TRBV7-2 to TRBJ2-7; 7 bases are shared with TRBD1. The CDR3 contains 15 residues. Germline-derived CDR1 and CDR2 are SGHTA and FQGNSA. Unmatched junction bases numbered 12, after V lost 7 bases and J lost 3 bases. CDR3 region: CASTSNPDRFYEQYF. The CDR3 nucleotides are TGTGCCAGCACCTCCAACCCGGACAGGTTCTACGAGCAGTACTTC.

V usage is TRBV7-9 and J usage is TRBJ1-4, with no clear D. Germline CDR1 reads SEHNR; CDR2 reads FQNEAQ (reference sequence). V was cut by 1 base and J by 3 bases, with 6 bases left in between. This CDR3 comprises 14 residues. CDR3 in amino acids: CASSLGGANEKLFF. CDR3 DNA: TGTGCCAGCAGCTTAGGTGGTGCTAATGAAAAACTGTTTTTT.

A word on this clone: Other DNA sequences in this specimen translate into the identical CDR3. The chain has TRBV30 and TRBJ1-1; weak D call: TRBD1 (6 bases). The CDR3 runs to 14 residues. Germline V gene sequence: CDR1 GTSNPN, CDR2 SVGIG (reference sequence). V was clipped by 0 bases and J by 5 bases, with 13 bases between them. This chain's CDR3 is CAWSVYTGNTEAFF. CDR3 DNA sequence: TGTGCCTGGAGTGTTTACACAGGGAATACTGAAGCTTTCTTT. The variable domain in full, with the rest retrieved from reference TRBV30 and TRBJ1-1, is SQTIHQWPATLVQPVGSPLSLECTVEGTSNPNLYWYRQAAGRGLQLLFYSVGIGQISSEVPQNLSASRPQDRQFILSSKKLLLSDSGFYLCAWSVYTGNTEAFFGQGTRLTVV.

This clone was recorded once. The chain uses TRBV7-2 and TRBJ1-4, with TRBD1 matching over 9 bases. The junction had 4 bases not matched to a gene; V was cut back by 3 bases and J by 8 bases. This CDR3 contains 14 residues. CDR1 and CDR2 from the germline V gene are SGHTA and FQGNSA. CDR3 in amino acids: CASSLTGGKEKLFF. DNA for the CDR3: TGTGCCAGCAGCTTGACAGGGGGGAAGGAAAAACTGTTTTTT.

This clone occurred once. The rearrangement links TRBV5-1 to TRBJ2-1, with TRBD2 matching over 7 bases. This CDR3 has 15 residues. Germline V gene sequence: CDR1 SGHRS, CDR2 YFSETQ. The ends lost 4 bases at V and 7 bases at J; junction bases unmatched: 11. The chain's CDR3 is CASSNVGEGYNEQFF. The CDR3 DNA is TGCGCCAGCAGCAACGTTGGGGAGGGGTATAATGAGCAGTTCTTC.

The sample holds one count of this clone. A much larger clonotype is one base distant, so this may be a read error. The V call is TRBV27, the J call TRBJ2-7, with D unclear. The CDR3 is 11 amino acids. V was cut by 5 bases and J by 0 bases, with 2 bases left in between. CDR1 and CDR2 from the germline V gene are MNHEY and SMNVEV (reference sequence). The CDR3 here is CASSPSYEQYF. CDR3 DNA sequence: TGTGCCAGCAGTCCCTCCTACGAGCAGTACTTC.

The chain joins TRBV28 to TRBJ2-7; possibly TRBD2 for D (6 bases). V was shortened by 8 bases and J by 7 bases, with 15 bases between the two germline ends. This CDR3 region has 12 residues. Germline CDR1 and CDR2: MDHEN and SYDVKM. DNA of the CDR3: TGTGCCAGCGGGAGGTCCCGGCTAGAGCAGTACTTC. This codes for CASGRSRLEQYF.

This clone came up many times. This chain links TRBV15 with TRBJ1-2, with TRBD1 matching 9 bases. This CDR3 region has 17 residues. Per the germline V gene, CDR1 is LNHNV and CDR2 is YYDKDF (reference sequence). V lost 0 bases to trimming and J lost 8 bases; unmatched junction nucleotides: 13. The CDR3 DNA is TGTGCCACCAGCAGAGATCTCTCCGGACAGGGGCCGGGGGGCTACACCTTC. Translation gives CATSRDLSGQGPGGYTF.

The rearrangement uses TRBV6-5 and TRBJ1-5; D is uncertain. V was trimmed by 6 bases and J by 5 bases, leaving 11 bases between them. CDR3 length: 13 amino acids. Germline-derived CDR1 and CDR2 are MNHEY and SVGAGI. The CDR3 protein is CASRHDAHQPQHF. CDR3 sequence (DNA): TGTGCCAGCAGGCACGACGCCCATCAGCCCCAGCATTTT.

This chain joins TRBV7-2 and TRBJ1-2; no clear D gene. CDR1 SGHTA and CDR2 FQGNSA come from the germline V gene. Between the trimmed V and J ends, which lost 1 base and 4 bases, there was a span of 7 bases. The CDR3 runs to 13 residues. CDR3: CASSLVAGYGYTF. The CDR3 DNA reads as TGTGCCAGCAGCTTAGTAGCAGGCTATGGCTACACCTTC. Together with reference TRBV7-2 and TRBJ1-2, the CDR3 gives the full variable domain: GAGVSQSPSNKVTEKGKDVELRCDPISGHTALYWYRQSLGQGLEFLIYFQGNSAPDKSGLPSDRFSAERTGGSVSTLTIQRTQQEDSAVYLCASSLVAGYGYTFGSGTRLTVV.